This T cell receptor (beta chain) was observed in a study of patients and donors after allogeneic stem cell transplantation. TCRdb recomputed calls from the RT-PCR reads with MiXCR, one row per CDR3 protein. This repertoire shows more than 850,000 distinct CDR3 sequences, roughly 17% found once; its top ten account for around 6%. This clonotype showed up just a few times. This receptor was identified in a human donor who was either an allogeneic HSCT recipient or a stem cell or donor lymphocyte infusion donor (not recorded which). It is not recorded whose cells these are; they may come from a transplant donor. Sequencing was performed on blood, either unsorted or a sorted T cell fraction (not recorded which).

The CDR3 region is CASTAAPTDTQYF. DNA of the CDR3: TGTGCCAGCACCGCCGCTCCCACAGATACGCAGTATTTT. The J gene is TRBJ2-3, the V gene TRBV12-3 or TRBV12-4, with D unclear. The CDR3 runs to 13 residues. V lost 7 bases and J lost 2, with 10 bases in between.